This note documents a single T cell receptor beta chain sequence. This clone was observed once. No cognate antigen has been identified for it. One base away there is no much larger clone; base qualities are not given. This sample was included in a study of cytomegalovirus exposure and HLA in healthy donors (dated by TCRdb to 2015 to 2018). For context, the study as a whole: An earlier analysis of around 600 of the donors reported about 250 Gb of sequence data and some 120 million unique TCR beta sequences from about 179 million T cells. The number of typed donors differed by locus: roughly 629-640 for A, B, C, DRB1 and DQB1; 522 for DQA1; 606 for DPA1; and approximately 450 for DPB1. In an earlier analysis of roughly 540 of the donors, high-throughput TCR beta sequencing was used to judge whether each TCR beta V gene segment behaved as functional or pseudogenic. Rather than drawing on any new phenotypic data, the later analysis identified candidate immune exposures from TCR beta sequences and the way those sequences occurred across donors. The aim of the study was to test whether cataloging public T cell receptors could identify signatures of past pathogen exposure. Every repertoire in the discovery cohort had been generated on one and the same sequencing platform. On average, about 240,000 unique TCR beta nucleotide sequences were sequenced per donor among 398 genotyped donors of the cohort, with around 19% of those sequences being non-productive. To predict cytomegalovirus infection status, the study brought together high-throughput TCR immunosequencing, statistical association of individual TCRs with disease status, and machine learning. The study profiled the T cell repertoires of 550 to 700 subjects by immunosequencing and related them to cytomegalovirus serostatus. Both class I and class II loci were covered by HLA typing, at four-digit resolution. Of the roughly 420 genotyped donors, over 80% were placed in the genetic ancestry cluster associated with self-reported Caucasian donors. Five DR-DQ haplotypes were treated as single units for association and clustering because of strong linkage in the cohort. In a later analysis, previously published TCR beta repertoires from 670 or so donors were re-analyzed and high-resolution HLA genotyping was added so that TCR occurrence patterns could be studied. Roughly 300 gigabases of sequencing data and around 88 million unique TCR sequences made up an early release that covered over 550 HLA-typed donors. Genome-wide SNP genotypes for about 55% of the 666 donors were used in a later genetic analysis, which treated that subset as a discovery cohort. Donor age, sex, ethnicity and CMV serostatus were compiled together with the repertoire data. In addition to the first cohort of several hundred subjects, a separate validation cohort of about 120 different subjects was used.

V loses 5 bases at its end and J loses 1 base; junction bases beyond the gene matches: 5. The germline V gene gives CDR1 as MNHNS and CDR2 as SASEGT. The CDR3 has 15 amino acids, counting the end cysteine and phenylalanine. This entry keeps only the CDR3 DNA: 45 bases, framed from base 1. The library was built by means of the immunoSEQ multiplex PCR assay. For the multiplex PCR, a mixture combining 60 forward primers for TCR Vbeta segments and 13 reverse primers for TCR Jbeta segments was used. A multiplex PCR assay on genomic DNA amplified the CDR3 region of rearranged TCR beta genes. Amplified TCR beta libraries were sequenced as 87-base-pair reads on the Illumina HiSeq System. The authors' pipeline ran thus. Across the 600 to 700 repertoires, a later analysis counted approximately 83 million unique TCR beta chains, 9.5 million to 12 million of which were shared by at least two donors. Raw reads were error-corrected and collapsed into unique sequences with a nearest-neighbor algorithm that merged closely related sequences to remove PCR and sequencing errors. CDR3 sequences were aligned to IMGT reference sequences to assign V, D and J gene segments. Each retained sequence needed at least a six-nucleotide match to both a V gene segment and a J gene segment. A rearrangement was called productive if the CDR3 had no stop codons and remained in frame with V and J, and every other rearrangement was called non-productive. Following IMGT convention, CDR3 was defined as the stretch from the second conserved V-encoded cysteine up to the conserved J-encoded phenylalanine. The earlier analysis of some 550 of the donors excluded any sequence lacking an unambiguous match to a single V gene segment. In an earlier analysis of 587 of the donors, a V segment was called functional when productive rearrangements were above 56.7%, and segregating when the standard deviation between donors exceeded 5%. A statistical classification framework was built to diagnose cytomegalovirus status from the catalog of TCR beta chain sequences. V and J gene assignment, in a later analysis, came from comparing TCR nucleotide sequences with IMGT/GENE-DB human TR gene sequences. The TCRdist pipeline was used in a later analysis to assign CDR3 sequences and most-parsimonious VDJ recombination scenarios. In a later analysis, each TCR beta chain was defined by its CDR3 amino acid sequence together with its V-gene family, and reads lacking a unique V-gene family were excluded. A later analysis removed several hundred highly shared, low-generation-probability nucleotide sequences to deal with suspected cross-contamination and a sequencing artifact. For each public chain, a later analysis derived a clonal expansion index from normalized ranks of inferred template counts within each repertoire. In a later analysis, generation probabilities were computed using a VDJ recombination model fitted to out-of-frame rearrangements, and the results were checked against IGoR. In a later analysis, TCR-TCR, TCR-HLA and TCR-CMV co-occurrence was scored with hypergeometric tests, and a repertoire-size bias correction was applied to TCR pairs. To estimate false discovery rates, a later analysis permuted the HLA or CMV assignments 20 times. In a later analysis, co-occurring TCRs were grouped with DBSCAN, and TCRdist sequence similarity was added when clustering was performed within HLA-allele-positive subsets. Co-occurrence clustering excluded repertoires with fewer than 30,000 or more than 120,000 public chains, plus five with anomalous nucleotide sharing. Not all clones reach the TCRdb copy of this immuneACCESS table, which keeps in-frame sequences only. Checked studies attribute under half of the gap to unresolved V genes and leave the rest unexplained. V and J calls and clone size follow that table, whereas D and trimming were derived from the DNA. Present in this sample are about 160,000 clones, 78% of which were seen just once. The ten largest account for about 1.5% of the sample.

The cohort was made up of 500 to 850 healthy bone marrow donors. At the time of sampling, all cohort members were nominally healthy, though unrecorded immune exposures were likely present. The donor was CMV seronegative and was included in the group of under 450 seronegative cohort members. Every donor gave a peripheral blood sample, and the peripheral blood mononuclear cells from that sample were used for TCR beta sequencing. The Qiagen DNeasy Blood Extraction Kit was used to extract genomic DNA from the blood cell samples. General findings and caveats noted by the study authors: Because HLA typing was missing for some donors at each locus, association tests included only the typed subset. A cluster of highly shared sequence variants was judged likely to represent a technical artifact of the sequencing pipeline. Linkage disequilibrium might explain the correlated functional status among segregating V segments, but an unknown experimental factor could not be excluded. Some IMGT-functional V segments, including TRBV6-2 and TRBV6-3, could not be distinguished by the 87-base-pair reads and were therefore excluded. Three of the identified cytomegalovirus-associated TCR beta chains were confirmed in vitro to be specific for cytomegalovirus antigens. Because counts were too low, seventeen rarely observed V segments, including chromosome 9 orphons, were left out of the earlier analysis of 587 of the donors. A further reported finding was that TCR beta sequences accurately predicted the HLA-A and HLA-B alleles for most subjects in the first cohort. In the study, some 180 TCR beta chains were listed as associated with cytomegalovirus. The cohort was sequenced for TCR beta chains only, and without alpha or paired-chain data the features that could be detected were limited. The presence/absence analyses assumed that sequencing depth was roughly uniform across donors, and that assumption may not be true. In a later genetic analysis, fewer N-insertions in productive TCRs were reported among donors in an Asian-associated ancestry cluster than the 666-donor mean. In a later analysis, TCR association rates were found to vary across HLA loci, with the most associated TCRs seen for DRB1 alleles and the fewest for HLA-C alleles. Most TCR sequences were observed very rarely across donors, whereas some public TCRs were present in many individuals. V-gene and J-gene trimming of TCR beta chains was associated with a missense DCLRE1C variant in a later genetic analysis, and the association was replicated in an independent cohort. The only immune exposure information available for the cohort was CMV serostatus. A later analysis reported that several top co-occurrence clusters appeared linked to parvovirus B19, influenza, CMV and Epstein-Barr virus. An earlier analysis of some 560 of the donors showed that most TCR beta V segments appeared in productive rearrangements either about 87% or about 30% of the time, which broadly matched IMGT annotations. Specific HLA alleles were associated with some 15,000 TCR beta sequences at a false discovery rate of 0.05 in a later analysis. According to a later analysis, most CMV-associated TCR beta chains appeared to be HLA-restricted, and the HLA associations seemed to be driven largely by CMV exposure. When HLA alleles, especially DR and DQ, strongly co-occurred, TCR associations were difficult to assign to individual alleles. In a later analysis, HLA-associated TCR beta chains showed more clonal expansion and lower generation probabilities than non-associated chains that were equally common. The classifier was reported to diagnose cytomegalovirus status with high specificity and sensitivity in both the original cohort and the validation cohort. It was suggested by the authors that the approach could potentially be generalized to other disease states and immunological phenotypes.

The sequence was collected from a male donor in good health and CMV-seronegative. This chain is built from TRBV6-1 and TRBJ2-5; 9 nucleotides in the junction match TRBD1. Material for sequencing was PBMCs. In nucleotides, the sequence is TGTGCCAGCAGTCCCCGGGACAGGGTCCAAGAGACCCAGTACTTC. This encodes CASSPRDRVQETQYF.